This note documents a single T cell receptor (beta chain) sequence. Its cognate antigen is unknown. This record belongs to a study of shared clonotypes between healthy human individuals. Unsorted material relied on roughly 86 million PBMCs as the source of genomic DNA. At deep level, the assay was performed. TCRdb keeps only in-frame clones here, not all; method: immunoSEQ multiplex PCR. The table includes 75,000 to 100,000 clones, around 47% detected once. Findings of the study overall: Sampling used blood alone; tissue repertoires probably differ.

V lost 3 bases to trimming and J lost 6 bases, with 21 bases between them. This CDR3 is 15 amino acids long. Germline lookup yields CDR1 GTSNPN and CDR2 SVGIG (reference sequence). V usage is TRBV30 and J usage is TRBJ2-7; D remains unclear. Sequenced: PBMCs. The source is a woman aged 40 to 55 in good health. Some clones in this sample may be carry-over from other donors' samples. For the CDR3, the DNA is TGTGCCTGGAGCCAAGTATTTCGGGTTTCCCCCGAGCAGTACTTC. The encoded protein is CAWSQVFRVSPEQYF.